This passage covers 29 T cell receptor beta chains from one sample sequenced in a study of T cell changes during pregnancy in multiple sclerosis. Sequenced by immunoSEQ multiplex PCR; TCRdb stores in-frame clones only, minus some. The repertoire holds almost 35,000 clones, with about 90% as singletons. The sequencing used CD8+ T cells from peripheral blood mononuclear cells, collected after pregnancy. The receptor source for this set is a female donor with multiple sclerosis, enrolled in a pregnancy study.

In this sample, this clone turned up a few times. J is TRBJ1-2 and V is TRBV7-9; D remains unclear. In germline, CDR1 is SEHNR, CDR2 FQNEAQ (reference sequence). The CDR3 is made up of 13 amino acids. V gave up 5 bases and J gave up 1 base, with 8 bases separating them. The CDR3 coding sequence is TGTGCCAGCAGCCCGACGGGTAACTATGGCTACACCTTC. Its protein is CASSPTGNYGYTF.

The chain has TRBV6-4 and TRBJ2-6, with 11 bases identical to TRBD1. The CDR3 length is 17 residues. Germline V gives CDR1 MRHNA, CDR2 SNTAGT. The V segment lost 2 bases and the J segment 0 bases; nucleotides outside the gene matches: 0. In nucleotides, the CDR3 is TGTGCCAGCAGTGACGGGACAGGGGGCTCTGGGGCCAACGTCCTGACTTTC. It encodes CASSDGTGGSGANVLTF.

The J gene is TRBJ1-2, the V gene TRBV7-9; 8 positions match TRBD1. CDR3 size: 15 residues. Trimming took 5 bases from V and 3 from J; bases not matched to a gene: 8. Germline V gene lookup returns CDR1 SEHNR and CDR2 FQNEAQ (reference sequence). The CDR3 loop is CASSEGDRPHYGYTF. The CDR3 DNA reads TGTGCCAGCAGCGAAGGGGACAGGCCCCACTATGGCTACACCTTC. The complete variable domain, with remaining parts taken from reference TRBV7-9 and TRBJ1-2, reads DTGVSQNPRHKITKRGQNVTFRCDPISEHNRLYWYRQTLGQGPEFLTYFQNEAQLEKSRLLSDRFSAERPKGSFSTLEIQRTEQGDSAMYLCASSEGDRPHYGYTFGSGTRLTVV.

The chain uses TRBV19 and TRBJ1-1, with no clear D. The CDR3 contains 14 residues. Trimming removed 0 bases from V and 4 bases from J, with 9 bases in between. Germline CDR1 LNHDA, CDR2 SQIVND (reference sequence). CDR3 nucleotides: TGTGCCAGTAGTATAGATCGCGGGCCCACTGAAGCTTTCTTT. Translation: CASSIDRGPTEAFF. Supplemented by reference TRBV19 and TRBJ1-1, the full variable domain reads DGGITQSPKYLFRKEGQNVTLSCEQNLNHDAMYWYRQDPGQGLRLIYYSQIVNDFQKGDIAEGYSVSREKKESFPLTVTSAQKNPTAFYLCASSIDRGPTEAFFGQGTRLTVV.

The gene calls are TRBV4-2 and TRBJ2-5; D is perhaps TRBD1 (6 bases). Per germline, CDR1 LGHNA and CDR2 YNFKEQ. Trimming pared 8 bases from V and 4 bases from J, leaving 20 bases between. This CDR3 region has 15 residues. CDR3 amino acids: CASGVGRGSRETQYF. The CDR3 DNA follows: TGTGCCAGCGGGGTGGGCAGGGGTTCCCGAGAGACCCAGTACTTC.

The rearrangement joins TRBV4-1 to TRBJ2-5; unclear D gene. Germline V gene lookup returns CDR1 MGHRA and CDR2 YSYEKL. Trimming removed 8 bases from V and 5 bases from J, with 18 bases in between. The CDR3 has 14 residues. CDR3 sequence: CASLTIPPRETQYF. CDR3 sequence (DNA): TGCGCCAGCCTGACAATTCCTCCTCGGGAGACCCAGTACTTC.

This clone has a single count. The chain employs TRBV7-8 and TRBJ2-5; maybe TRBD2 (5 bases). The CDR3 has 15 residues. Germline-derived CDR1 and CDR2 are SGHVS and FQNEAQ. V lost 3 bases and J 8 bases, leaving 19 bases between the germline ends. The CDR3 region has the DNA TGTGCCAGCAGCTTCCGAGGGCAGCCCAAGAGAACCCAGTACTTC. Translating it yields CASSFRGQPKRTQYF.

CDR3 sequence (DNA): TGCGCCACCCCCGAGACAGTGGCTCACGAGCAGTACTTC. Amino acid sequence: CATPETVAHEQYF. The rearrangement uses TRBV10-1 and TRBJ2-7; D is possibly TRBD1 (5 bases). V shed 10 bases and J shed 5 bases, with 18 bases lying between them. The CDR3 length is 13 residues. Germline V CDR1 and CDR2: WNHNN, SYGVQD (reference sequence).

The chain carries TRBV23-1 and TRBJ1-5, with D uncertain. TRBV23-1 qualifies as an ORF whose function is uncertain. The length of the CDR3 is 16 residues. Trimming pared 4 bases from V and 6 bases from J, leaving 19 bases between. CDR3 loop: CASSLHPREAGQPQHF. The CDR3 region has the DNA TGCGCCAGCAGTCTCCATCCCCGGGAGGCGGGTCAGCCCCAGCATTTT.

V and J are TRBV30 and TRBJ2-7; the match to TRBD1 covers 8 bases. Per germline, CDR1 GTSNPN and CDR2 SVGIG (reference sequence). This CDR3 has 13 amino acids. With 5 bases clipped from V and 2 bases from J, the junction kept 5 bases outside the gene matches. CDR3 loop: CAWERTGTYEQYF. Here the CDR3 DNA reads TGTGCCTGGGAACGGACAGGGACCTACGAGCAGTACTTC.

The V call is TRBV27, the J call TRBJ1-2, with 8 bases that match TRBD1. J was trimmed by 5 bases and V by 6 bases; bases with no gene match: 2. This CDR3 has 12 residues. The V gene's germline CDR1 is MNHEY and CDR2 SMNVEV (reference sequence). CDR3 residues: CASRGQGYGYTF. In DNA, the CDR3 is TGTGCCAGCAGAGGACAGGGATATGGCTACACCTTC.

DNA of the CDR3: TGTGCCAGCAGCTTGTGGCTGAACACTGAAGCTTTCTTT. Encoded protein: CASSLWLNTEAFF. The chain carries TRBV5-6 and TRBJ1-1; D is undetermined. V lost 1 base, J lost 0 bases, and 4 bases lay in between. The CDR3 covers 13 residues. Germline assignment: CDR1 SGHDT and CDR2 YYEEEE.

The rearrangement uses TRBV7-9 and TRBJ2-2; 8 nucleotides align to TRBD1. Germline V gene data show CDR1 as SEHNR and CDR2 as FQNEAQ (reference sequence). The CDR3 extends over 18 amino acids. The V segment lost 7 bases and the J segment 6 bases; nucleotides outside the gene matches: 19. CDR3 protein: CASNYDNSQDRESGELFF. The CDR3 DNA sequence: TGTGCCAGCAATTACGATAACTCCCAGGACAGGGAATCCGGGGAGCTGTTTTTT.

This clone was seen a few times. The chain combines TRBV5-6 with TRBJ1-1; tentative D call: TRBD1 (5 bases). Looked up from germline, CDR1 is SGHDT and CDR2 is YYEEEE. The V end lost 4 bases, the J end lost 1 base, and 8 bases lay between the germline ends. The CDR3 loop spans 13 amino acids. The CDR3 DNA sequence: TGTGCCAGCAGCCCGACAGAGAACACTGAAGCTTTCTTT. This gives the protein CASSPTENTEAFF.

The rearrangement uses TRBV7-2 and TRBJ2-5; 9 bases are a match to TRBD2. V was clipped by 5 bases and J by 5 bases; unmatched bases: 9. Per germline, CDR1 SGHTA and CDR2 FQGNSA. The CDR3 loop spans 15 amino acids. In nucleotides, the CDR3 is TGTGCCAGCAGCAGAGGGACTAGCCTTCAGGAGACCCAGTACTTC. Protein product: CASSRGTSLQETQYF. The full variable domain, rest sourced from reference TRBV7-2 and TRBJ2-5, is GAGVSQSPSNKVTEKGKDVELRCDPISGHTALYWYRQSLGQGLEFLIYFQGNSAPDKSGLPSDRFSAERTGGSVSTLTIQRTQQEDSAVYLCASSRGTSLQETQYFGPGTRLLVL.

This chain connects TRBV11-2 to TRBJ2-7, with 7 positions matching TRBD1. V lost 0 bases and J lost 4; bases outside the gene matches: 9. The germline gives CDR1 SGHAT, CDR2 FQNNGV. This CDR3 contains 16 residues. The CDR3 DNA reads TGTGCCAGCAGCTTAGATCTGGGGCCAGGGGGTTACGAGCAGTACTTC. The encoded protein is CASSLDLGPGGYEQYF.

The rearrangement joins TRBV7-3 to TRBJ1-2; 7 bases align to TRBD1. The V and J ends lost 3 bases and 4 bases, in that order; junction bases with no gene match: 2. The CDR3 is 13 residues long. Germline-derived CDR1 and CDR2 are SGHTA and FQGTGA. CDR3 nucleotide sequence: TGTGCCAGCAGCTTCGGGACAGCCTATGGCTACACCTTC. Protein: CASSFGTAYGYTF. Based on the CDR3 plus reference TRBV7-3 and TRBJ1-2, the full variable domain is GAGVSQTPSNKVTEKGKYVELRCDPISGHTALYWYRQSLGQGPEFLIYFQGTGAADDSGLPNDRFFAVRPEGSVSTLKIQRTERGDSAVYLCASSFGTAYGYTFGSGTRLTVV.

The sample holds one count of this clone. The chain joins TRBV6-1 to TRBJ1-4; possible D gene TRBD1, 6 bases. Per germline, CDR1 MNHNS and CDR2 SASEGT. V lost 6 bases, J lost 13 bases, and 21 bases lay in between. The CDR3 length is 14 residues. CDR3 sequence reads: CASSPLDSGKALFF. In nucleotides, the CDR3 is TGTGCCAGCAGCCCCCTGGACAGCGGGAAGGCACTGTTTTTT.

The V gene is TRBV10-3, the J gene TRBJ2-7; tentatively, D is TRBD1 (5 bases). The V and J ends lost 6 bases and 2 bases respectively, with 11 bases between them. Germline assignment: CDR1 ENHRY and CDR2 SYGVKD. The CDR3 runs 13 residues. The CDR3 nucleotides read TGTGCCATCAGGCCAGGGAACCCCTACGAGCAGTACTTC. This sequence encodes CAIRPGNPYEQYF.

The chain has TRBV4-1 and TRBJ1-1; TRBD1 matches at 8 bases. The V gene end was trimmed by 1 base and the J gene end by 11 bases; junction bases not matched to a gene: 3. The CDR3 has 12 residues. Looked up from germline, CDR1 is MGHRA and CDR2 is YSYEKL. The CDR3 DNA reads as TGCGCCAGCAGCCAAGGGACAGGGTCGGCTTTCTTT. It specifies CASSQGTGSAFF.

The chain couples TRBV7-6 to TRBJ2-1; 7 bases are shared with TRBD2. V lost 1 base, J lost 3 bases, and 6 bases stayed unmatched. Germline V gene lookup returns CDR1 SGHVS and CDR2 FNYEAQ. The CDR3 runs to 16 residues. The CDR3 is CASSLVERGDYNEQFF. DNA of the CDR3: TGTGCCAGCAGCTTAGTTGAGCGGGGCGACTACAATGAGCAGTTCTTC.

This chain connects TRBV7-9 to TRBJ2-7, with TRBD2 matching over 8 bases. CDR1 is SEHNR, CDR2 FQNEAQ, per germline (reference sequence). Trimming cost V 4 bases and J 0 bases; bases outside gene matches: 11. CDR3 size: 17 residues. This chain's CDR3 is CASSSPPERGPSYEQYF. For the CDR3, the DNA is TGTGCCAGCAGCTCCCCCCCCGAGCGGGGGCCCTCCTACGAGCAGTACTTC.

This chain uses TRBV6-6 with TRBJ1-2; D not certain. Germline CDR1 is MNHNY and CDR2 is SVGAGI (reference sequence). The CDR3 covers 13 residues. Trimming removed 0 bases at V and 3 bases at J, with 5 bases between. The CDR3 sequence is CASSYSPYYGYTF. The CDR3 DNA follows: TGTGCCAGCAGTTACTCCCCCTACTATGGCTACACCTTC.

This chain connects TRBV5-6 to TRBJ1-3; possibly TRBD1 for D (5 bases). The CDR3 is made up of 14 amino acids. CDR1 and CDR2 (germline): SGHDT, YYEEEE. The V gene lost 8 bases and the J gene lost 0 bases, with 12 bases spanning the gap. The CDR3 nucleotides read TGTGCCAGACACAGGCGCTACTCTGGAAACACCATATATTTT. Its translation is CARHRRYSGNTIYF. Using reference TRBV5-6 and TRBJ1-3 for the parts outside the CDR3, the full variable domain is DAGVTQSPTHLIKTRGQQVTLRCSPKSGHDTVSWYQQALGQGPQFIFQYYEEEERQRGNFPDRFSGHQFPNYSSELNVNALLLGDSALYLCARHRRYSGNTIYFGEGSWLTVV.

On this clone: The DNA is left out, because the CDR3 cannot be placed on it with certainty; the CDR3 is given as TCRdb lists it. The gene calls are TRBV9 and TRBJ1-5; the tabulated D call, TRBD1, remains unverified against the DNA. Germline assignment: CDR1 SGDLS and CDR2 YYNGEE. The CDR3 comprises 14 residues, both ends counted. The chain's CDR3 is CASSAGHSDVPQHF.

The rearrangement links TRBV10-2 to TRBJ1-5; D is ambiguous. This CDR3 has 18 residues. CDR1 and CDR2 (germline): WSHSY, SAAADI. The V gene lost 3 bases and the J gene lost 0 bases, with 18 bases spanning the gap. CDR3 residues: CASSELWLSYSSNQPQHF. Here the CDR3 DNA reads TGCGCCAGCAGTGAATTGTGGTTATCTTACAGTAGCAATCAGCCCCAGCATTTT.

The V and J genes are TRBV5-4 and TRBJ2-7, with D unresolved. Germline loops: CDR1 SGHNT, CDR2 YYREEE (reference sequence). The V gene lost 2 bases and the J gene lost 0 bases, with 6 bases spanning the gap. This CDR3 comprises 13 residues. The CDR3 sequence is CASSFPSSYEQYF. The DNA for the CDR3 is TGTGCCAGCAGCTTTCCTAGCTCCTACGAGCAGTACTTC.

CDR3 sequence reads: CASSPERTGPLREKLFF. CDR3 bases: TGTGCCAGCAGCCCGGAACGGACAGGGCCCCTGCGGGAAAAACTGTTTTTT. This chain joins TRBV7-9 and TRBJ1-4; 8 nucleotides agree with TRBD1. With 5 bases clipped from V and 8 bases from J, the junction kept 16 bases outside the gene matches. The CDR3 is made up of 17 amino acids. Per germline, CDR1 SEHNR and CDR2 FQNEAQ (reference sequence).

CDR3: CASSRTRGVSGANVLTF. The CDR3 DNA is TGTGCCAGCTCCAGAACCCGGGGGGTCTCTGGGGCCAACGTCCTGACTTTC. The rearrangement joins TRBV18 to TRBJ2-6; 7 nucleotides align to TRBD2. Per the germline V gene, CDR1 is KGHSH and CDR2 is LQKENI. Trimming took 6 bases from V and 0 from J; bases not matched to a gene: 8. The CDR3 contains 17 residues.